A single T cell receptor beta chain is shown here with its context. The data stem from a study of blood T cell repertoires in COVID-19. Study-wide context: The United States, Italy and Spain were the sources of the acute and convalescent COVID-19 samples.

V was pared by 1 base and J by 8 bases, with 5 bases between. This CDR3 region has 11 residues. Per the germline V gene, CDR1 is LGHNA and CDR2 is YNFKEQ. In the original processing: It was from reference gene primer amplification that nucleated cell counts were estimated. Sequencing was performed with immunoSEQ multiplex PCR; in TCRdb, only in-frame clones are kept and a portion is missing. V, J and clone size reflect that table, while D and trimming were determined from the DNA. The table includes 340,000 or so clones, 86% detected once. Self-reported history from a screening survey and questionnaire set each donor's cohort.

Sequencing was carried out using PBMCs or T cells enriched from blood (not recorded which). The chain links TRBV4-2 to TRBJ1-1; maybe TRBD1 (5 bases). The receptor's source is a middle-aged woman with acute COVID-19. The CDR3 is CASSQGTEAFF. CDR3 in DNA: TGTGCCAGCAGCCAAGGGACAGAAGCTTTCTTT.